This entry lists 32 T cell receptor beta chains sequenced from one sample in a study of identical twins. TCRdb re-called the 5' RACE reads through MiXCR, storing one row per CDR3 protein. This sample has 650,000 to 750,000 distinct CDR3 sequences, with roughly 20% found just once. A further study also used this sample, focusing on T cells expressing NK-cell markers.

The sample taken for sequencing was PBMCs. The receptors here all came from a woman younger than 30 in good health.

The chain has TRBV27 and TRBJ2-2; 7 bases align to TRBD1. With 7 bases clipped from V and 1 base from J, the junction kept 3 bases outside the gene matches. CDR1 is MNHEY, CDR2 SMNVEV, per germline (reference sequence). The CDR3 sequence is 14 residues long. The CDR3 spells CASKGAWNTGELFF. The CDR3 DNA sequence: TGTGCCAGCAAGGGGGCCTGGAACACCGGGGAGCTGTTTTTT.

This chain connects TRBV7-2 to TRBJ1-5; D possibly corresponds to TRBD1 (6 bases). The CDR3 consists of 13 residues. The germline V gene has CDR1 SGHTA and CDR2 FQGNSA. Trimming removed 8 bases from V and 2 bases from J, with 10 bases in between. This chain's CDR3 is CASGRQGNQPQHF. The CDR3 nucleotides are TGTGCCAGCGGGAGACAGGGCAATCAGCCCCAGCATTTT.

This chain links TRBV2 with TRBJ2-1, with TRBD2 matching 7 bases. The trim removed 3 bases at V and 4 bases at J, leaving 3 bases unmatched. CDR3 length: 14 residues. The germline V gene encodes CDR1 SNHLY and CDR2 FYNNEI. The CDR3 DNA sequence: TGTGCCAGCAGTGAGGGAGGGCAGTACAATGAGCAGTTCTTC. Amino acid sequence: CASSEGGQYNEQFF.

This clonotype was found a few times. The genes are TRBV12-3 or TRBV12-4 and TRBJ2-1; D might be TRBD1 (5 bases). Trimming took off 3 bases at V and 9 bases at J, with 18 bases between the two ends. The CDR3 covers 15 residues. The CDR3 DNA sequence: TGTGCCAGCAGTTTCCGATCCCCCCGAAGGGGTGAGCAGTTCTTC. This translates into CASSFRSPRRGEQFF.

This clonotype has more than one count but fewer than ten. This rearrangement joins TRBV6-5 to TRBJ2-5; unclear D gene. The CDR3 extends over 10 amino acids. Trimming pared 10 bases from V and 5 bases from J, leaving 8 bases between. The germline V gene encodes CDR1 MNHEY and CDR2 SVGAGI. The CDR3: CATGAETQYF. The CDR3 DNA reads TGTGCCACAGGAGCGGAGACCCAGTACTTC.

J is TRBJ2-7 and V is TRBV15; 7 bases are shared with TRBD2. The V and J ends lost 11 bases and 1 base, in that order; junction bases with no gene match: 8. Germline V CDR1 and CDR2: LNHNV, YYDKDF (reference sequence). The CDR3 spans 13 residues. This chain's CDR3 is CASNRDYSYEQYF. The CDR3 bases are TGTGCCTCCAATCGGGACTATTCCTACGAGCAGTACTTC.

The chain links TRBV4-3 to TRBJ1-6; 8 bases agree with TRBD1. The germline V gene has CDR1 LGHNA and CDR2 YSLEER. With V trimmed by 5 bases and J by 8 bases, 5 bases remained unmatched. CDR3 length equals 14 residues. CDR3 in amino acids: CASSYGQGDSPLHF. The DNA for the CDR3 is TGCGCCAGCAGCTACGGACAGGGTGATTCACCCCTCCACTTT.

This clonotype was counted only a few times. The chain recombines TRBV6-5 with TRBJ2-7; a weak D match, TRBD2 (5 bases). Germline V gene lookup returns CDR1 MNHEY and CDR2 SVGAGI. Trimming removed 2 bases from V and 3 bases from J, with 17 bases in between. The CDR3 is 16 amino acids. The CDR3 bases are TGTGCCAGCAGTTACCCACCATCAACTGCGGGCTACGAGCAGTACTTC. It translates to CASSYPPSTAGYEQYF.

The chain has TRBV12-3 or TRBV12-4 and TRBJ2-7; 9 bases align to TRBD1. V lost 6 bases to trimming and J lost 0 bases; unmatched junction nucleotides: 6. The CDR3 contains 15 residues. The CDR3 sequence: CASRLGTGSSYEQYF. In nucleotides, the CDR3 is TGTGCCAGCAGACTCGGGACAGGGAGCTCCTACGAGCAGTACTTC.

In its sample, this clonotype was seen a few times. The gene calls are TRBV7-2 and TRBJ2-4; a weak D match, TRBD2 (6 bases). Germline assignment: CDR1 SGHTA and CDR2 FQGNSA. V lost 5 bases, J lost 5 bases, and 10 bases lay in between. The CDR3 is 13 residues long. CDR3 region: CASSRWEENIQYF. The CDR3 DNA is TGTGCCAGCAGCCGCTGGGAGGAAAACATTCAGTACTTC.

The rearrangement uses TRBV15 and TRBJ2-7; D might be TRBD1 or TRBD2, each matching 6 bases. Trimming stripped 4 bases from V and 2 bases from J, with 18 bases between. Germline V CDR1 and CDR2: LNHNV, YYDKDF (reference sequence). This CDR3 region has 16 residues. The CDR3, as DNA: TGTGCCACCAGCAAGGGGCCGGGGGCTTTTCCCTACGAGCAGTACTTC. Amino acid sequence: CATSKGPGAFPYEQYF.

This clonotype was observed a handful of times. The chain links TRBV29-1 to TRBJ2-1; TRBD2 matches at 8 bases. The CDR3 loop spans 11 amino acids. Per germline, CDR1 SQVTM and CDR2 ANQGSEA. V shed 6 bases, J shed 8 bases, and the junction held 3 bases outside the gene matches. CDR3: CSVGTRDEQFF. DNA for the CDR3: TGCAGCGTGGGGACTAGGGATGAGCAGTTCTTC.

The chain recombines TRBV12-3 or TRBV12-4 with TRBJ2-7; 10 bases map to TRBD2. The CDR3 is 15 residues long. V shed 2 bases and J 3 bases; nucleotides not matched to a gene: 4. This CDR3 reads CASSLLAGAYYEQYF. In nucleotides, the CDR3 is TGTGCCAGCAGTTTACTAGCGGGGGCTTACTACGAGCAGTACTTC.

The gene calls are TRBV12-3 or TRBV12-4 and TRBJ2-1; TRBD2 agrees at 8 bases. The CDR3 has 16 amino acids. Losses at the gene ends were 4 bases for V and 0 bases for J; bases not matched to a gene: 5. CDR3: CASSYGGGFSYNEQFF. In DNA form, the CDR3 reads TGTGCCAGCAGTTACGGGGGGGGATTCTCCTACAATGAGCAGTTCTTC.

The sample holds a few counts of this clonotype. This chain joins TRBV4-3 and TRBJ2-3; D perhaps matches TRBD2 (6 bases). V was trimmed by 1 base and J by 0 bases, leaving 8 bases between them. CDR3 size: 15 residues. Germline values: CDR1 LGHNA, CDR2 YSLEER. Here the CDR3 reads CASSQALASTDTQYF. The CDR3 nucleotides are TGCGCCAGCAGCCAAGCGCTAGCGAGCACAGATACGCAGTATTTT.

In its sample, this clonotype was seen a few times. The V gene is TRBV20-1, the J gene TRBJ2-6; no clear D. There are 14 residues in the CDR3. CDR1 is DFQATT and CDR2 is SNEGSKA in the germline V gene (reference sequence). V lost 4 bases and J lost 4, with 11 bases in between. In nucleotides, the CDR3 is TGCAGTGCTATTAGATTCTACGGGGCCAACGTCCTGACTTTC. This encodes CSAIRFYGANVLTF.

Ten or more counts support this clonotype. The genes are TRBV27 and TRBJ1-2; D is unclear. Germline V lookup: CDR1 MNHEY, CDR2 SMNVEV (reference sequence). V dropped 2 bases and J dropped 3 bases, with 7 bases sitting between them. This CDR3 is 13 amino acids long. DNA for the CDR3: TGTGCCAGCAGTTTAACCCCTTACTATGGCTACACCTTC. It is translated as CASSLTPYYGYTF.

CDR3 DNA sequence: TGTGCCAGCAGCTTGAGGACAGCAAATTCACCCCTCCACTTT. Translating gives CASSLRTANSPLHF. This chain joins TRBV5-6 and TRBJ1-6; tentatively, D is TRBD1 (6 bases). The CDR3 is 14 residues long. The germline V gene encodes CDR1 SGHDT and CDR2 YYEEEE. The germline V and J ends were trimmed by 1 base and 7 bases, with 9 bases remaining between them.

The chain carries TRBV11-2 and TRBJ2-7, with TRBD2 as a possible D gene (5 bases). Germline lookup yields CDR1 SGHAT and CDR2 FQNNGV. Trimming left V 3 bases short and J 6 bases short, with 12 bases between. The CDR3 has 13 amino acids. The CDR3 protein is CASSFNRDGEQYF. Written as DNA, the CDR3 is TGTGCCAGCAGCTTCAATCGGGATGGCGAGCAGTACTTC.

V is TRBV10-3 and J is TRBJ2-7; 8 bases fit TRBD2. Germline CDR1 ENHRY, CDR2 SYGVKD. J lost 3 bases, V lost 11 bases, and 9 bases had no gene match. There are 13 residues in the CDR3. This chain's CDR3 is CAVGTSGYYEQYF. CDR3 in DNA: TGTGCCGTCGGCACTAGCGGTTACTACGAGCAGTACTTC.

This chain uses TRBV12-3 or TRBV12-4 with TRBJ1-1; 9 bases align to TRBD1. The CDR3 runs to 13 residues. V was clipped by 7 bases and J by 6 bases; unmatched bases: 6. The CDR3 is CASTQGAGAEAFF. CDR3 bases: TGTGCCAGCACACAGGGGGCGGGGGCTGAAGCTTTCTTT.

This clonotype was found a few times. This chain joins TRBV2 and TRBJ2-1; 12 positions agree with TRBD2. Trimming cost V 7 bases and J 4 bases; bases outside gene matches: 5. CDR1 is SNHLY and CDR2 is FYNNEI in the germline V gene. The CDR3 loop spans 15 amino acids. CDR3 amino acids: CASKGLAGPYNEQFF. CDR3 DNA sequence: TGTGCCAGCAAGGGACTAGCGGGCCCTTACAATGAGCAGTTCTTC. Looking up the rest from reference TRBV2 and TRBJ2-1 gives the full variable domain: EPEVTQTPSHQVTQMGQEVILRCVPISNHLYFYWYRQILGQKVEFLVSFYNNEISEKSEIFDDQFSVERPDGSNFTLKIRSTKLEDSAMYFCASKGLAGPYNEQFFGPGTRLTVL.

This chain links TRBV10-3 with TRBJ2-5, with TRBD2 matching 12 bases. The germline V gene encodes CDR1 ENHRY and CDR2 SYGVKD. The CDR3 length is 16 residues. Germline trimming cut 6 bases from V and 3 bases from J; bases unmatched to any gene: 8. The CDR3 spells CAISTNPSGREETQYF. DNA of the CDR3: TGTGCCATCAGCACCAACCCTAGCGGGAGGGAAGAGACCCAGTACTTC.

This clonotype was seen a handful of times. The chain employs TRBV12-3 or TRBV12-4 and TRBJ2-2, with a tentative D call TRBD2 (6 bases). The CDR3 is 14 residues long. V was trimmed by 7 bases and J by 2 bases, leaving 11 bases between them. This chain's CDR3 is CASNGGANTGELFF. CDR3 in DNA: TGTGCCAGCAACGGCGGGGCAAACACCGGGGAGCTGTTTTTT.

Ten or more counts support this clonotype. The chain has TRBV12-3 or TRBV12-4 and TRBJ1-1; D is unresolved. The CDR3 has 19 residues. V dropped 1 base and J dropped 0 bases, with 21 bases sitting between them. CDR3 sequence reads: CASSLGLGQASWMNTEAFF. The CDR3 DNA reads TGTGCCAGCAGTTTAGGATTGGGCCAGGCGTCCTGGATGAACACTGAAGCTTTCTTT.

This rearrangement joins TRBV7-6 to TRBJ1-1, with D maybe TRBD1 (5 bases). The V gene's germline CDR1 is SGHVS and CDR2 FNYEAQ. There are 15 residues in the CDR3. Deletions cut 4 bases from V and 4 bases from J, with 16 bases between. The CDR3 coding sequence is TGTGCCAGCAGCTCCTTAGGGAGGGGAGGCACTGAAGCTTTCTTT. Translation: CASSSLGRGGTEAFF.

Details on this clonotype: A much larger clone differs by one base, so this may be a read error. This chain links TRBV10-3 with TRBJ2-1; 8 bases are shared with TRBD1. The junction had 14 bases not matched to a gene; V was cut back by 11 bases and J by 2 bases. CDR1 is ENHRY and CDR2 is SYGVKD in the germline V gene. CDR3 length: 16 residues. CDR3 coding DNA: TGTGCCGCCCAAACCTTGACAGGGGAGCCCTACAATGAGCAGTTCTTC. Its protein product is CAAQTLTGEPYNEQFF.

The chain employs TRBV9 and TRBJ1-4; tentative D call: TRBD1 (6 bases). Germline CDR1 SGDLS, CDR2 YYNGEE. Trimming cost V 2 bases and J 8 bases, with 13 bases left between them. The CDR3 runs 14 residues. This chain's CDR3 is CASSVPGDGEKLFF. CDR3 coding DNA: TGTGCCAGCAGCGTTCCAGGGGATGGCGAAAAACTGTTTTTT.

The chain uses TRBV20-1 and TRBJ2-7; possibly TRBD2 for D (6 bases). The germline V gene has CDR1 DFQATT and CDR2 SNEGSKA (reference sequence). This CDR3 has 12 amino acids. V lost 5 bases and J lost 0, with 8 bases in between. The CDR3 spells CSAFGSSYEQYF. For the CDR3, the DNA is TGCAGTGCTTTCGGGAGCTCCTACGAGCAGTACTTC.

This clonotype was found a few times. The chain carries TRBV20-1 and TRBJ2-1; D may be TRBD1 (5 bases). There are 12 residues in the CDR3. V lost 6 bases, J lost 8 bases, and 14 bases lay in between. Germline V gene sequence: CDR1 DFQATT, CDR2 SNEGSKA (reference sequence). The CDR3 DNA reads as TGCAGTGCCCGGACATCTATCGATGAGCAGTTCTTC. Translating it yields CSARTSIDEQFF.

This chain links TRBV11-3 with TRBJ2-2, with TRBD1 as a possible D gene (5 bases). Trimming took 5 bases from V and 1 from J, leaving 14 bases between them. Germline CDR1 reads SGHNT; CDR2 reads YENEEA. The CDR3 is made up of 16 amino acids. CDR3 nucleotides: TGTGCCAGCAGCAGCCAACTCCAGGGGAACACCGGGGAGCTGTTTTTT. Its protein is CASSSQLQGNTGELFF.

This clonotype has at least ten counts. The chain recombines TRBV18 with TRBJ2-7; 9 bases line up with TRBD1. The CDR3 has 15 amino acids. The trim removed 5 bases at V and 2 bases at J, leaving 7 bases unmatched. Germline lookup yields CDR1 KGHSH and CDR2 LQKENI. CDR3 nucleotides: TGTGCCAGCTCATTCTCGGGACAGGGAGCCTACGAGCAGTACTTC. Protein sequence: CASSFSGQGAYEQYF.